This passage covers 19 T cell receptor beta chains from one sample sequenced in a study of blood T cell repertoires in COVID-19 (dated by TCRdb to about 2020). The library was prepared using the immunoSEQ multiplex PCR assay. The clones in this table, taken by TCRdb from immuneACCESS, are in-frame only. Not every clone is retained; where verified, under half of the shortfall comes from an unresolved V gene, and the cause of the rest is unknown. A total of 140,000 to 150,000 clones appear in this sample, about 80% of them only once. The ten largest clonotypes hold approximately 3.5% of the sample. The sample taken for sequencing was peripheral blood. The receptor set was obtained from a man between 65 and 80 years old who had recovered from COVID-19.

V and J are TRBV5-1 and TRBJ1-2, with D possibly matching TRBD1 (6 bases). This CDR3 spans 14 amino acids. Trimming removed 2 bases from V and 8 bases from J, with 16 bases in between. The germline CDR1 and CDR2 sequences are SGHRS and YFSETQ. The CDR3 loop reads CASSFRQEAKGYTF. The CDR3 DNA reads TGCGCCAGCAGCTTTCGACAGGAGGCGAAGGGCTACACCTTC.

The chain employs TRBV6-1 and TRBJ1-5, with 9 bases fitting TRBD1. In germline, CDR1 is MNHNS, CDR2 SASEGT. Unmatched junction bases numbered 7, after V lost 3 bases and J lost 7 bases. CDR3 length: 15 residues. This CDR3 reads CASSDNRGRIQPQHF. The CDR3 coding sequence is TGTGCCAGCAGTGATAACAGGGGGCGCATCCAGCCCCAGCATTTT.

V and J are TRBV15 and TRBJ2-1, with 7 bases aligning to TRBD2. CDR3 length equals 14 residues. CDR1 and CDR2 (germline): LNHNV, YYDKDF (reference sequence). V lost 4 bases to trimming and J lost 8 bases; unmatched junction nucleotides: 8. The CDR3 DNA is TGTGCCACCAGCATACAGCGGGAACATGATGAGCAGTTCTTC. It encodes CATSIQREHDEQFF.

This chain joins TRBV10-3 and TRBJ2-7; TRBD1 matches 10 bases. The CDR3 covers 16 residues. The V gene's germline CDR1 is ENHRY and CDR2 SYGVKD. The ends lost 3 bases at V and 3 bases at J; junction bases unmatched: 8. The chain's CDR3 is CAISEDSGTGVYEQYF. The CDR3 bases are TGTGCCATCAGTGAAGATTCCGGGACAGGGGTCTACGAGCAGTACTTC.

The V and J genes are TRBV29-1 and TRBJ2-2; tentatively, D is TRBD1 (6 bases). The CDR3 is 11 amino acids. CDR1 SQVTM and CDR2 ANQGSEA come from the germline V gene. Trimming took 6 bases from V and 7 from J, leaving 9 bases between them. CDR3 amino acids: CSVQGFGELFF. The CDR3 DNA sequence: TGCAGCGTCCAGGGGTTCGGGGAGCTGTTTTTT.

This chain joins TRBV19 and TRBJ2-3; D call uncertain. The CDR3 spans 17 residues. V lost 4 bases, J lost 0 bases, and 17 bases lay in between. Germline V gives CDR1 LNHDA, CDR2 SQIVND (reference sequence). CDR3 amino acids: CASSKARGPTSTDTQYF. DNA of the CDR3: TGTGCCAGTAGTAAGGCGCGAGGTCCGACTAGCACAGATACGCAGTATTTT.

This clone appeared once. The CDR3 reads CASSLEAGESETQYF. Here the CDR3 DNA reads TGTGCCAGCAGCTTAGAAGCGGGAGAGTCAGAGACCCAGTACTTC. This chain joins TRBV7-8 and TRBJ2-5; 8 nucleotides align to TRBD2. The ends lost 1 base at V and 4 bases at J; junction bases unmatched: 5. There are 15 residues in the CDR3. Germline loops: CDR1 SGHVS, CDR2 FQNEAQ.

This rearrangement joins TRBV5-8 to TRBJ2-5; D perhaps matches TRBD2 (6 bases). Trimming took off 5 bases at V and 4 bases at J, with 12 bases between the two ends. The CDR3 runs 13 residues. Germline V gene data show CDR1 as SGHTS and CDR2 as YDEGEE. In DNA form, the CDR3 reads TGTGCCAGCAGAGGGACTCCCCCAGAGACCCAGTACTTC. Amino acid sequence: CASRGTPPETQYF. The full variable domain, its missing parts supplied by reference TRBV5-8 and TRBJ2-5, is EAGVTQSPTHLIKTRGQQATLRCSPISGHTSVYWYQQALGLGLQFLLWYDEGEERNRGNFPPRFSGRQFPNYSSELNVNALELEDSALYLCASRGTPPETQYFGPGTRLLVL.

The chain uses TRBV21-1 and TRBJ2-5; TRBD2 was called by the table and not checked on the DNA. TRBV21-1 is a pseudogene. The CDR3 is 19 amino acids. Here the CDR3 DNA reads TGTGCCAGCAGCAAAAAAGGGGCTAGCGGGAGGGTTAGTGGAGAGACCCAGTACTTC. Translation: CASSKKGASGRVSGETQYF.

This clone has a count of ten or more. The chain couples TRBV5-6 to TRBJ2-5; D is perhaps TRBD1 (5 bases). CDR1 and CDR2 (germline): SGHDT, YYEEEE. CDR3 length: 16 residues. V lost 0 bases and J lost 4, with 16 bases in between. The CDR3 DNA is TGTGCCAGCAGCTTGGCCCCTTGGCGGCAGGGAGAGACCCAGTACTTC. It specifies CASSLAPWRQGETQYF.

The chain has TRBV9 and TRBJ2-3, with TRBD2 matching over 10 bases. The germline V gene has CDR1 SGDLS and CDR2 YYNGEE. The CDR3 length is 18 residues. V was clipped by 0 bases and J by 2 bases; unmatched bases: 9. The CDR3 DNA reads TGTGCCAGCAGCGTAGCCCGAACTAGCGGGGTCCTCACAGATACGCAGTATTTT. Protein sequence: CASSVARTSGVLTDTQYF.

As to this clone: The sample has other DNA sequences that encode this CDR3 too. The CDR3 protein is CASSYSLSGNTIYF. The DNA for the CDR3 is TGTGCCAGCAGTTACTCCCTCTCTGGAAACACCATATATTTT. J is TRBJ1-3 and V is TRBV6-6; D not certain. The germline CDR1 and CDR2 sequences are MNHNY and SVGAGI (reference sequence). Deletions cut 0 bases from V and 0 bases from J, with 3 bases between. The CDR3 has 14 residues.

This rearrangement joins TRBV12-5 to TRBJ2-3, with D uncertain. Germline V gene sequence: CDR1 LGHNT, CDR2 FRNRAP. This CDR3 comprises 15 residues. Trimming took off 5 bases at V and 2 bases at J, with 14 bases between the two ends. CDR3: CASGPRRAHTDTQYF. The CDR3 nucleotides are TGTGCTAGTGGTCCAAGGAGAGCCCACACAGATACGCAGTATTTT.

This clone has just one count. The chain recombines TRBV18 with TRBJ2-7; 12 positions agree with TRBD2. Per germline, CDR1 KGHSH and CDR2 LQKENI. With 2 bases clipped from V and 0 bases from J, the junction kept 2 bases outside the gene matches. This CDR3 is 16 amino acids long. CDR3 amino acids: CASSPKLAGGSYEQYF. The CDR3 nucleotides read TGTGCCAGCTCACCAAAACTAGCGGGGGGCTCCTACGAGCAGTACTTC.

Notes on this clone: The junction shows a germline mismatch at one end, possibly a read error. The chain has TRBV5-6 and TRBJ2-1; 14 nucleotides align to TRBD2. There are 18 residues in the CDR3. Germline assignment: CDR1 SGHDT and CDR2 YYEEEE. The CDR3 coding sequence is TGTGCCAGCAGGTTGGGACTAGCGGGAGCGGGATCCTACAATGAGCAGTTCTTC. It yields the protein CASRLGLAGAGSYNEQFF.

The rearrangement uses TRBV5-1 and TRBJ2-1; the D gene is possibly TRBD1 (6 bases). The germline CDR1 and CDR2 sequences are SGHRS and YFSETQ. V dropped 0 bases and J dropped 3 bases, with 10 bases sitting between them. The CDR3 spans 15 residues. CDR3 in DNA: TGCGCCAGCAGCTTGGGTACAGGGTACTACAATGAGCAGTTCTTC. Translation: CASSLGTGYYNEQFF.

Points on this clone: The junction shows a germline mismatch at one end, possibly a read error. The V call is TRBV2, the J call TRBJ1-5; the match to TRBD1 covers 7 bases. This CDR3 spans 17 amino acids. Germline loops: CDR1 SNHLY, CDR2 FYNNEI. The CDR3 nucleotides are TGTGCCAGCAATGAAGCATCCGGGACAGAGGGGTACCAGCCCCAGCATTTT. It yields the protein CASNEASGTEGYQPQHF.

The sample holds one count of this clone. The chain couples TRBV7-2 to TRBJ2-7, with 9 nucleotides matching TRBD1. The V gene end was trimmed by 6 bases and the J gene end by 3 bases; junction bases not matched to a gene: 6. This CDR3 is 14 amino acids long. Germline assignment: CDR1 SGHTA and CDR2 FQGNSA. The CDR3 spells CASRRGTGLYEQYF. DNA of the CDR3: TGTGCCAGCAGGCGCGGGACAGGGCTCTACGAGCAGTACTTC.

This chain connects TRBV30 to TRBJ1-5; weak D call: TRBD1 (6 bases). The germline V gene encodes CDR1 GTSNPN and CDR2 SVGIG (reference sequence). Deletions cut 2 bases from V and 8 bases from J, with 13 bases between. CDR3 length: 13 residues. The CDR3 protein is CAWSYREGKPQHF. CDR3 DNA: TGTGCCTGGAGTTACAGGGAAGGGAAGCCCCAGCATTTT.